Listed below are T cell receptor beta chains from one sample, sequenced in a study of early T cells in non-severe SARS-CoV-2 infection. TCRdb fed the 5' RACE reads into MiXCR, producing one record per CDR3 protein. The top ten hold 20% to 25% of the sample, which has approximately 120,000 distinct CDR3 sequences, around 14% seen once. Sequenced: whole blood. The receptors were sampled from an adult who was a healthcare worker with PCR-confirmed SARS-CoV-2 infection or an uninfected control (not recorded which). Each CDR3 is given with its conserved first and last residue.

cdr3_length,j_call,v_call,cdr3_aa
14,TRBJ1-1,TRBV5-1,CASSPQMRSTEAFF
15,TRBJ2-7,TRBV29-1,CSVVLVVDRGSEQYF
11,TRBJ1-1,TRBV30,CAWSVVDKAFF
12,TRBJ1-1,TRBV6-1,CASRGLNTEAFF
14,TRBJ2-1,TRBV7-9,CASSFFSGGEEQFF
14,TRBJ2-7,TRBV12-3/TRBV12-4,CASSLEILSREQYF
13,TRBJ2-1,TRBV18,CASFLSSYNEQFF
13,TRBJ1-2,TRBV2,CASVGLQWNGYTF
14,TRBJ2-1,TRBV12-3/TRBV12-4,CASSGTSAYNEQFF
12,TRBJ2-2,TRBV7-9,CASSRGVGELFF
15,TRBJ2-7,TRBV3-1,CASSQVAGVGNEQYF
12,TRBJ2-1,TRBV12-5,CASGLPDNEQFF
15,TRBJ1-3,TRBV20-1,CSARDSLDSGNTIYF
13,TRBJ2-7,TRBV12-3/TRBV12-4,CATGTGDTYEQYF
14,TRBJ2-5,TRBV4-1,CASSQSGLQETQYF
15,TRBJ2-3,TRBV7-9,CASSLGPGGTDTQYF
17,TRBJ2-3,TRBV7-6,CASSLGAGGTSTDTQYF
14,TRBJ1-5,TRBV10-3,CASRTARDLQPQHF
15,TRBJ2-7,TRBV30,CAWSPSIGNWYEQYF
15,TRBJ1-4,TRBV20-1,CSARSSGTADEKLFF
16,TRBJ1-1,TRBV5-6,CASSFGPSRGATEAFF
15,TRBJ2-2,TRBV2,CASRDRTGNTGELFF
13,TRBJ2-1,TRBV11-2,CASSSEGLYEQFF
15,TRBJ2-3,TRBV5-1,CASSLASSSTDTQYF
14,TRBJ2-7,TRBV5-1,CASSPRDRSYEQYF
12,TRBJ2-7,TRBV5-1,CASSLPGSEQYF
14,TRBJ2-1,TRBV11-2,CASSPGGRDNEQFF
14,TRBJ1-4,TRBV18,CASSPGNGGEKLFF
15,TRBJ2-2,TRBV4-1,CASSRTGWGSGELFF
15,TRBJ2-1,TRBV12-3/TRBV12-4,CASSPSGGGYNEQFF
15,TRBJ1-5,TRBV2,CASRTGTGVHQPQHF
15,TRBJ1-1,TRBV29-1,CSVGPAVGGYSEAFF
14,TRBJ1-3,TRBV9,CASSPLGSGNTIYF
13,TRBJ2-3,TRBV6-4,CASSEGNTDTQYF
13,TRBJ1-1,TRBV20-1,CSAPPGVSTEAFF
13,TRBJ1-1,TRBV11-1,CASSFEGWTEAFF
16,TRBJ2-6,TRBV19,CASSTISVTGANVLTF
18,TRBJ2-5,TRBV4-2,CASSQQLGIAGTQETQYF
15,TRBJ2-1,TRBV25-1,CASSARGHLYNEQFF
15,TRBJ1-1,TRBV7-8,CASSSPTGPFLGAFF
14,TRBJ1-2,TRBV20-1,CSASSGTGAYGYTF
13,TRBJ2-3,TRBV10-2,CASSDDTTDTQYF
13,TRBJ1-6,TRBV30,CAWSAEFNSPLHF
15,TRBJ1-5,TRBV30,CAWTTSGTYYQPQHF
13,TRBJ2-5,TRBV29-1,CSVEGGPDGAQYF